These T cell receptor beta chains were read from a single sample in a study of identical twins. TCRdb re-called the 5' RACE reads through MiXCR, storing one row per CDR3 protein. The table has a few hundred thousand distinct CDR3 sequences, about 13% seen once. The same sample was also used in a study of yellow fever vaccine responses in identical twins.

Sequencing was done on a sample of CD4+ T cells sorted from blood. The source is a young woman in good health. Both conserved end residues are part of each CDR3. Each record gives: clone size, J gene, D gene, V gene, CDR3 DNA, CDR3 protein. A D gene is named only where the DNA matches it firmly. Clone size is not always given. Where it is, it says once, few, many or a class for expanded clones.

few,TRBJ2-4,TRBD2,TRBV27,TGTGCCAGCAGTTTAGGACCTAGCGGGAGAGCCAAAAACATTCAGTACTTC,CASSLGPSGRAKNIQYF
many,TRBJ2-1,-,TRBV27,TGTGCCAGCAGTCTACAACATCGACCAACATCCCACAATGAGCAGTTCTTC,CASSLQHRPTSHNEQFF
-,TRBJ1-1,-,TRBV18,TGTGCCACCTCGGAGGGTCTCACTGAAGCTTTCTTT,CATSEGLTEAFF
few,TRBJ2-3,-,TRBV10-3,TGTGCCATCAGCCGTCTTCAGGGGGGCGGCACAGATACGCAGTATTTT,CAISRLQGGGTDTQYF
-,TRBJ2-5,-,TRBV28,TGTGCCAGCAGCTTGGCGGGGGCGGCCGGAGAGACCCAGTACTTC,CASSLAGAAGETQYF
-,TRBJ2-3,TRBD2,TRBV12-3/TRBV12-4,TGTGCCAGCAGACCAACTAGCGTCGATACGCAGTATTTT,CASRPTSVDTQYF
-,TRBJ2-5,TRBD1,TRBV5-5,TGTGCCAGCAGCTTTGGGACAGCTATTGGGACCCAGTACTTC,CASSFGTAIGTQYF
-,TRBJ2-7,-,TRBV27,TGTGCCAGCAGTTTATTCGGTTCCGCCGAGCAGTACTTC,CASSLFGSAEQYF
-,TRBJ2-1,-,TRBV24-1,TGTGCCACCAGTGATACATCAGGGTTTTCCTACAATGAGCAGTTCTTC,CATSDTSGFSYNEQFF
few,TRBJ2-7,TRBD2,TRBV5-5,TGTGCCAGCAGCTTGTTTCTTACTAGCGGCTCCTACGAGCAGTACTTC,CASSLFLTSGSYEQYF
many,TRBJ2-3,TRBD2,TRBV11-2,TGTGCCAGCAGCTTCCTTTCGTTAGCGGGAGGGCGGACAGATACGCAGTATTTT,CASSFLSLAGGRTDTQYF
few,TRBJ2-5,TRBD2,TRBV20-1,TGCAGTGCTAGAGATTGGGGCGGGAGTGGGGAGACCCAGTACTTC,CSARDWGGSGETQYF
few,TRBJ2-5,TRBD1,TRBV12-3/TRBV12-4,TGTGCCAGCAGTTTAAGACGGGGACAGGGAATCGAGACCCAGTACTTC,CASSLRRGQGIETQYF
-,TRBJ2-7,-,TRBV10-3,TGTGCCATCACCCCCCGGGCAGGGGATTCCGAGCAGTACTTC,CAITPRAGDSEQYF
-,TRBJ2-1,-,TRBV6-2/TRBV6-3,TGTGCCAGCAGATTACAGGGCTTAGGTGGCAATGAGCAGTTCTTC,CASRLQGLGGNEQFF
few,TRBJ2-1,-,TRBV20-1,TGCAGTGCGAAAAGCCGACGGGACACCACCTACAATGAGCAGTTCTTC,CSAKSRRDTTYNEQFF
many,TRBJ2-4,TRBD1,TRBV20-1,TGCAGTGCTACGCCCAGGGGGCGAAGTAACATTCAGTACTTC,CSATPRGRSNIQYF
-,TRBJ2-1,-,TRBV24-1,TGTGCCACCAGTGAGGGGCAGGGCTCCTACAATGAGCAGTTCTTC,CATSEGQGSYNEQFF
many,TRBJ2-7,-,TRBV12-3/TRBV12-4,TGTGCCAGCAGTTTGGAAGGGGCTTCCACCTACGAGCAGTACTTC,CASSLEGASTYEQYF
few,TRBJ2-2,-,TRBV3-1,TGTGCCAGCAGCCAAGGGGGTGCTCGATCCGGGGAGCTGTTTTTT,CASSQGGARSGELFF
-,TRBJ2-1,-,TRBV20-1,TGCAGTGCTGGATGGAATGAGCAGTTCTTC,CSAGWNEQFF
many,TRBJ2-7,TRBD2,TRBV4-2,TGTGCCAGCAGCCAAGCCGGACTAGCGGGGGGTCCTATGCAGCAGTACTTC,CASSQAGLAGGPMQQYF
few,TRBJ1-5,-,TRBV20-1,TGCAGCGTCCCGGGGACCTATAGCAATCAGCCCCAGCATTTT,CSVPGTYSNQPQHF
-,TRBJ2-7,-,TRBV6-1,TGTGCCAGCAGTGAAGGGGGCATAAAGCTCTACGAGCAGTACTTC,CASSEGGIKLYEQYF
-,TRBJ2-5,-,TRBV20-1,TGCAGTGCAGGGCCTCAAGAGACCCAGTACTTC,CSAGPQETQYF
few,TRBJ1-1,-,TRBV18,TGTGCCAGCTCGACCACTCCAGACATAAACACTGAAGCTTTCTTT,CASSTTPDINTEAFF
few,TRBJ2-2,-,TRBV29-1,TGCAGCGTTGAATTTAACACCGGGGAGCTGTTTTTT,CSVEFNTGELFF
-,TRBJ2-5,-,TRBV20-1,TGCAGTGCTAGAGACGCATACAGGAGGCAGGAGACCCAGTACTTC,CSARDAYRRQETQYF
-,TRBJ2-7,TRBD1,TRBV12-3/TRBV12-4,TGTGCCAGCAGCCAGGGTCCGGGACAGGGGGCCGAGCAGTACTTC,CASSQGPGQGAEQYF
few,TRBJ2-7,TRBD1,TRBV2,TGTGCCAGCAGGGAGACAGGGTCTAGCGAGCAGTACTTC,CASRETGSSEQYF
few,TRBJ2-7,-,TRBV10-3,TGTGCCATCAGTGAGTCTTTAGGTTCTGGCGGGTACGAGCAGTACTTC,CAISESLGSGGYEQYF
-,TRBJ2-1,-,TRBV24-1,TGTGCCACCAGTGATCTTGGGGGTATGAATGAGCAGTTCTTC,CATSDLGGMNEQFF
-,TRBJ1-2,TRBD1,TRBV11-2,TGTGCCAGCAGCGCATACGGACAGGGCGGAGATGGCTACACCTTC,CASSAYGQGGDGYTF
-,TRBJ2-1,-,TRBV6-1,TGTGCCAGCAGGTCTGGACAGAGCTCCTACAATGAGCAGTTCTTC,CASRSGQSSYNEQFF
few,TRBJ2-5,TRBD2,TRBV20-1,TGCAGTGCTAGTGTAGCGGGGCCTCGTGAGACCCAGTACTTC,CSASVAGPRETQYF
few,TRBJ2-3,TRBD2,TRBV7-2,TGTGCCAGCAGCACCGGGACTAGCGGAAGCACAGATACGCAGTATTTT,CASSTGTSGSTDTQYF
-,TRBJ2-3,TRBD2,TRBV11-2,TGTGCCAGCAGCTCCAGGCGGCTAGCGGTACCCAAGGCAGATACGCAGTATTTT,CASSSRRLAVPKADTQYF
-,TRBJ2-7,-,TRBV7-2,TGTGCCAGCAGCTTAGAAACCTTTTACGAGCAGTACTTC,CASSLETFYEQYF
few,TRBJ2-5,-,TRBV7-3,TGTGCCAGCAGCTTAAAGAGAGGGCAGGGCATCCAAGAGACCCAGTACTTC,CASSLKRGQGIQETQYF
-,TRBJ2-4,-,TRBV6-6,TGTGCCAGCGCAGGGCAGAGAAACATTCAGTACTTC,CASAGQRNIQYF
-,TRBJ2-5,-,TRBV4-1,TGCGCCAGCAGCCAAGATATAGTGCGGGAGACCCAGTACTTC,CASSQDIVRETQYF
few,TRBJ2-3,TRBD2,TRBV20-1,TGCAGTGCCACCCCGGGACTAGCGGGTTCATTAGATACGCAGTATTTT,CSATPGLAGSLDTQYF
-,TRBJ1-1,-,TRBV6-2/TRBV6-3,TGTGCCAGCAGAAGGACTTCTGAAGCTTTCTTT,CASRRTSEAFF
few,TRBJ2-7,-,TRBV6-1,TGTGCCAGCAGTCGGGACCATACCCGGGAGCAGTACTTC,CASSRDHTREQYF
-,TRBJ2-7,-,TRBV5-5,TGTGCCAGCAGCTTGGCTTTCATCGAGGGGAACGAGCAGTACTTC,CASSLAFIEGNEQYF
-,TRBJ2-1,-,TRBV29-1,TGCAGCGCCCAGGGTAGGAGCTCCTACAATGAGCAGTTCTTC,CSAQGRSSYNEQFF
few,TRBJ2-5,TRBD2,TRBV28,TGTGCCACCCAAGGGAGCGGGGGGGTCCAAGAGACCCAGTACTTC,CATQGSGGVQETQYF
few,TRBJ1-2,-,TRBV10-3,TGTGCCATCAGTGAGTCGGGAACAGGGCTTAGCTACACCTTC,CAISESGTGLSYTF
few,TRBJ1-1,-,TRBV4-1,TGCGCCAGCAGCCAATCGGCTGGGACTGAAGCTTTCTTT,CASSQSAGTEAFF
many,TRBJ2-1,-,TRBV12-3/TRBV12-4,TGTGCCAGCAGTTTTGGGAATGAGCAGTTCTTC,CASSFGNEQFF
-,TRBJ2-7,-,TRBV12-3/TRBV12-4,TGTGCCAGCAGTTTCACAGGGAAAAGCTCCTACGAGCAGTACTTC,CASSFTGKSSYEQYF
many,TRBJ2-1,-,TRBV9,TGTGCCAGCACCGTAGGGGTCTCCTACAATGAGCAGTTCTTC,CASTVGVSYNEQFF
many,TRBJ2-3,TRBD2,TRBV6-5,TGTGCCAGCAGTTACAAGCGGGAGTTTACAGATACGCAGTATTTT,CASSYKREFTDTQYF
few,TRBJ2-7,TRBD2,TRBV20-1,TGCAGTGCTAGAGATGGGACTAGCGGGGCCTACGAGCAGTACTTC,CSARDGTSGAYEQYF
-,TRBJ2-3,-,TRBV7-9,TGTGCCACCGGACGGACCACAGATACGCAGTATTTT,CATGRTTDTQYF
few,TRBJ1-1,-,TRBV7-9,TGTGCCAGCAGCTTAGCTCAGGGGCTCACTGAAGCTTTCTTT,CASSLAQGLTEAFF
-,TRBJ2-3,TRBD2,TRBV7-9,TGTGCCAGCAGTACCTCGGGACTAGCGGGAGGGCCACACACGCAGTATTTT,CASSTSGLAGGPHTQYF
-,TRBJ2-3,-,TRBV7-2,TGTGCCAGCAGCTTACTTGGGGTCAGCGGGACGCAGTATTTT,CASSLLGVSGTQYF
-,TRBJ1-2,-,TRBV7-6,TGTGCCAGCAGCGCGGGGGACAATGGCTACACCTTC,CASSAGDNGYTF
few,TRBJ2-3,-,TRBV18,TGTGCCAGCTCACCAGGGGCGGGAGATACGCAGTATTTT,CASSPGAGDTQYF